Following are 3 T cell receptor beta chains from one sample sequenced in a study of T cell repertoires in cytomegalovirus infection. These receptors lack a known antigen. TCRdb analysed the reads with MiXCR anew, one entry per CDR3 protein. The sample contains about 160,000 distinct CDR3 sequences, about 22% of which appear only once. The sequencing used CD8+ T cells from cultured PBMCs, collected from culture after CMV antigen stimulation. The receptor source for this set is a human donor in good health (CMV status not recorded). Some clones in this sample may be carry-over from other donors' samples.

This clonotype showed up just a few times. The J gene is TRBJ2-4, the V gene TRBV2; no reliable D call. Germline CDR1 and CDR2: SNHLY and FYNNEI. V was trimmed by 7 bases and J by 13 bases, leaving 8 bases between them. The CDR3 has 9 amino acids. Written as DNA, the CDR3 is TGTGCCAGCAAAAATGGACAGTACTTC. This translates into CASKNGQYF.

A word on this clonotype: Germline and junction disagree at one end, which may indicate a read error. The CDR3 bases are TGTGCCAGCAGCTTAGAAGCCAGGGGGCGTTTTCCATTT. Its translation: CASSLEARGRFPF. J is TRBJ1-1 and V is TRBV7-9; TRBD1 agrees at 8 bases. CDR1 is SEHNR, CDR2 FQNEAQ, per germline (reference sequence). The CDR3 is 13 amino acids. The whole variable domain, remainder taken from reference TRBV7-9 and TRBJ1-1, is DTGVSQNPRHKITKRGQNVTFRCDPISEHNRLYWYRQTLGQGPEFLTYFQNEAQLEKSRLLSDRFSAERPKGSFSTLEIQRTEQGDSAMYLCASSLEARGRFPFGQGTRLTVV.

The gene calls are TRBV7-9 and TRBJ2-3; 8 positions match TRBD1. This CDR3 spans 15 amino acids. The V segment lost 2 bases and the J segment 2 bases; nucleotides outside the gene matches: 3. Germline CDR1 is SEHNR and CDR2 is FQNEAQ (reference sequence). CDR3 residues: CASSLQGADTDTQYF. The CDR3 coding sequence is TGTGCCAGCAGCTTACAGGGGGCGGACACAGATACGCAGTATTTT.